The 18 T cell receptor beta chains below were found in one sample sequenced in a study of OX40 agonist ivuxolimab in advanced cancers. The repertoire was sequenced with immunoSEQ multiplex PCR; TCRdb's copy has only in-frame clones and lacks some. In the table there are about 76,000 clones, 65% to 90% of which are singletons. The source material was CD4+ or CD8+ T cells sorted from blood, sampled in a trial of the OX40 agonist ivuxolimab. The receptors derive from an adult with an advanced solid tumor such as melanoma, head and neck, liver or kidney cancer.

V is TRBV7-3 and J is TRBJ2-3; TRBD1 or TRBD2 may be the D gene (5 bases each). Germline loops: CDR1 SGHTA, CDR2 FQGTGA. The CDR3 is 19 residues long. V gave up 1 base and J gave up 2 bases, with 22 bases separating them. The CDR3: CASSLRGPGPSGNTDTQYF. The CDR3 DNA is TGTGCCAGCAGCTTAAGGGGTCCGGGGCCCTCCGGGAACACAGATACGCAGTATTTT.

V gene TRBV11-2 combines with J gene TRBJ1-1; a possible D gene is TRBD1 (6 bases). V lost 5 bases and J 5 bases, leaving 15 bases between the germline ends. CDR3 size: 14 residues. Germline loops: CDR1 SGHAT, CDR2 FQNNGV. The CDR3 sequence: CASSHRDKSTEAFF. The CDR3 DNA reads as TGTGCCAGCAGCCACCGGGACAAATCGACTGAAGCTTTCTTT.

This rearrangement joins TRBV6-1 to TRBJ1-1, with D possibly being TRBD1 (6 bases). Germline assignment: CDR1 MNHNS and CDR2 SASEGT. The CDR3 spans 13 residues. Trimming stripped 6 bases from V and 1 base from J, with 9 bases between. CDR3: CASRIQGNTEAFF. CDR3 coding DNA: TGTGCCAGCAGAATACAGGGGAACACTGAAGCTTTCTTT.

The V call is TRBV7-2, the J call TRBJ2-2; possible D gene TRBD2, 5 bases. Germline loops: CDR1 SGHTA, CDR2 FQGNSA. V was trimmed by 3 bases and J by 7 bases, leaving 9 bases between them. This CDR3 has 13 residues. The CDR3 sequence is CASSFGVGGELFF. The CDR3 region has the DNA TGTGCCAGCAGCTTCGGGGTTGGCGGGGAGCTGTTTTTT.

The CDR3 region is CASSLGGPRPQHF. DNA for the CDR3: TGTGCCAGCAGCTTAGGAGGCCCCAGGCCCCAGCATTTT. This chain uses TRBV11-2 with TRBJ1-5, with D uncertain. The ends were cut back, 1 base at V and 9 bases at J, with 10 bases in the middle. The CDR3 is made up of 13 amino acids. CDR1 and CDR2 from the germline V gene are SGHAT and FQNNGV.

The chain uses TRBV6-1 and TRBJ1-6; 7 bases agree with TRBD1. Germline trimming cut 3 bases from V and 6 bases from J; bases unmatched to any gene: 8. The length of the CDR3 is 16 residues. Germline CDR1 reads MNHNS; CDR2 reads SASEGT. In DNA, the CDR3 is TGTGCCAGCAGTGAGACCGGGACAGACGTTAATTCACCCCTCCACTTT. It codes for CASSETGTDVNSPLHF.

This chain connects TRBV6-6 to TRBJ1-1, with D possibly matching TRBD1 (5 bases). Germline assignment: CDR1 MNHNY and CDR2 SVGAGI (reference sequence). The CDR3 runs 14 residues. V dropped 5 bases and J dropped 0 bases, with 10 bases sitting between them. The DNA of the CDR3 is TGTGCCAGCAGTCCCGCGGGGGTGAACACTGAAGCTTTCTTT. This encodes CASSPAGVNTEAFF.

This rearrangement joins TRBV5-1 to TRBJ2-1, with TRBD1 identical over 7 bases. CDR1 is SGHRS and CDR2 is YFSETQ in the germline V gene. The CDR3 runs to 15 residues. J gave up 6 bases and V 7 bases, and 13 bases lay outside the gene matches. The CDR3 spells CASGPGGSFGNEQFF. CDR3 DNA: TGCGCCAGCGGACCAGGGGGAAGTTTCGGCAATGAGCAGTTCTTC.

The chain recombines TRBV5-6 with TRBJ1-3; 12 bases line up with TRBD1. With 4 bases clipped from V and 4 bases from J, the junction kept 15 bases outside the gene matches. CDR1 and CDR2 from the germline V gene are SGHDT and YYEEEE. The CDR3 is 19 amino acids. The CDR3 here is CASSGTGTGGASSGNTIYF. CDR3 nucleotide sequence: TGTGCCAGCAGCGGGACCGGGACAGGGGGCGCGTCTTCCGGAAACACCATATATTTT. Variable domain in full (rest from reference TRBV5-6 and TRBJ1-3): DAGVTQSPTHLIKTRGQQVTLRCSPKSGHDTVSWYQQALGQGPQFIFQYYEEEERQRGNFPDRFSGHQFPNYSSELNVNALLLGDSALYLCASSGTGTGGASSGNTIYFGEGSWLTVV.

The chain employs TRBV6-1 and TRBJ2-7, with unresolved D. CDR1 is MNHNS, CDR2 SASEGT, per germline. The CDR3 runs 13 residues. V lost 1 base to trimming and J lost 5 bases, with 9 bases between them. As DNA, the CDR3 is TGTGCCAGCAGTGAAGTTGGGAACGACGAGCAGTACTTC. Residues: CASSEVGNDEQYF.

The table lists this clone with a count of one. The V call is TRBV5-1, the J call TRBJ2-2, with a weak D call TRBD2 (6 bases). From germline, CDR1 is SGHRS and CDR2 YFSETQ. CDR3 length: 15 amino acids. Deletions cut 2 bases from V and 4 bases from J, with 12 bases between. The CDR3 sequence: CASSLGEVGTGELFF. The CDR3 DNA reads TGCGCCAGCAGCTTAGGGGAGGTAGGCACCGGGGAGCTGTTTTTT.

V gene TRBV5-1 combines with J gene TRBJ2-1; no clear D. Germline CDR1 and CDR2: SGHRS and YFSETQ. The CDR3 consists of 13 residues. Trimming removed 2 bases from V and 12 bases from J, with 15 bases in between. The CDR3: CASSFELNFRQFF. The DNA of the CDR3 is TGCGCCAGCAGCTTTGAACTCAACTTTCGGCAGTTCTTC.

The chain employs TRBV18 and TRBJ1-5; 7 positions match TRBD1. CDR1 is KGHSH and CDR2 is LQKENI in the germline V gene. CDR3 size: 13 residues. Losses at the gene ends were 5 bases for V and 13 bases for J; bases not matched to a gene: 11. The CDR3 DNA sequence: TGTGCCAGCTCAGAAATAGGGACAGACTTGCAGCATTTT. Translating gives CASSEIGTDLQHF.

V is TRBV10-3 and J is TRBJ2-3; TRBD1 matches at 9 bases. Germline V gives CDR1 ENHRY, CDR2 SYGVKD. The CDR3 consists of 13 residues. Unmatched junction bases numbered 4, after V lost 8 bases and J lost 4 bases. The CDR3, as DNA: TGTGCCATCCAGGGGACAGGGCCAGATACGCAGTATTTT. Residues: CAIQGTGPDTQYF.

V is TRBV19 and J is TRBJ2-7; D gene unclear. The V gene's germline CDR1 is LNHDA and CDR2 SQIVND (reference sequence). The CDR3 extends over 13 amino acids. With 6 bases removed from V and 0 bases from J, the gap between germline ends came to 9 bases. The CDR3 region is CASSSDGSYEQYF. The CDR3 nucleotides are TGTGCCAGTAGCTCTGACGGCTCCTACGAGCAGTACTTC.

This clone was seen a single time. The chain employs TRBV5-4 and TRBJ2-3; TRBD2 might be the D (5 bases). Germline V CDR1 and CDR2: SGHNT, YYREEE (reference sequence). CDR3 length: 15 residues. Trimming left V 4 bases short and J 4 bases short, with 16 bases between. In DNA, the CDR3 is TGTGCCAGCAGCCGCCGTGAGCGAGGGCCAGATACGCAGTATTTT. Translation gives CASSRRERGPDTQYF. Together with reference TRBV5-4 and TRBJ2-3, the CDR3 gives the full variable domain: ETGVTQSPTHLIKTRGQQVTLRCSSQSGHNTVSWYQQALGQGPQFIFQYYREEENGRGNFPPRFSGLQFPNYSSELNVNALELDDSALYLCASSRRERGPDTQYFGPGTRLTVL.

The J gene is TRBJ2-3, the V gene TRBV29-1, with D maybe TRBD1 (5 bases). V lost 7 bases and J 4 bases, leaving 18 bases between the germline ends. Germline V CDR1 and CDR2: SQVTM, ANQGSEA. The CDR3 loop spans 14 amino acids. The CDR3 DNA is TGCAGCGGGACATCCGTCACAAGGCCAGATACGCAGTATTTT. It yields the protein CSGTSVTRPDTQYF.

V gene TRBV30 combines with J gene TRBJ1-5; D unclear. V lost 5 bases and J 6 bases, leaving 11 bases between the germline ends. The CDR3 runs to 12 residues. Germline V gives CDR1 GTSNPN, CDR2 SVGIG (reference sequence). Written as DNA, the CDR3 is TGTGCCTGGGGCAGGTTTGGTCAGCCCCAGCATTTT. It yields the protein CAWGRFGQPQHF.